At least ten counts were recorded for the clone carrying this TCR beta chain. Its antigen is undetermined. The sample is drawn from a study of CD8 T cells in ankylosing spondylitis. The study, taken as a whole, reports: Disease-linked clones reportedly showed significant enrichment in matched ankylosing spondylitis synovial fluid.

Germline V gene lookup returns CDR1 SGHTA and CDR2 FQGNSA. The CDR3 totals 12 residues. V was pared by 5 bases and J by 6 bases, with 10 bases between. MiXCR, applied by TCRdb to the 5' RACE reads, yields one record per CDR3 protein. Found here are about 23,000 distinct CDR3 sequences, about 15% of them singletons; the top ten hold 25% to 30%. This TCR was sampled from a male donor with ankylosing spondylitis or in good health (not recorded which). The J gene is TRBJ1-1, the V gene TRBV7-2; D gene ambiguous. The sample consisted of blood. The DNA of the CDR3 is TGTGCCAGCAGCCTCCTTCAGGCTGAAGCTTTCTTT. Translation: CASSLLQAEAFF.